These 5 T cell receptor beta chains share one sample of origin, sequenced in a study of Graves' ophthalmopathy and Graves' hyperthyroidism. Amplification from RNA transcripts yielded the TCR beta CDR3 regions. HTBI primers served in a first-round RT-PCR, which a second-round multiplex PCR followed. TCRdb used MiXCR to reprocess the multiplex PCR reads, holding one entry per CDR3 protein. The sample shows about half a million distinct CDR3 sequences, 14% of them seen only once. Sequences were obtained from blood. The receptor source for this set is a young woman with Graves' ophthalmopathy.

This clonotype has a count of ten or more. The rearrangement links TRBV6-1 to TRBJ2-2; 7 bases agree with TRBD2. The CDR3 contains 17 residues. V was pared by 8 bases and J by 2 bases, with 14 bases of the junction left unmatched. Germline-derived CDR1 and CDR2 are MNHNS and SASEGT. CDR3: CASVVGMTSTNTGELFF. The CDR3 DNA reads TGTGCCAGCGTGGTAGGGATGACTAGCACTAACACCGGGGAGCTGTTTTTT.

This clonotype turned up a few times. The rearrangement joins TRBV5-6 to TRBJ2-5, with D uncertain. Trimming took 4 bases from V and 3 from J, leaving 13 bases between them. Germline V gene data show CDR1 as SGHDT and CDR2 as YYEEEE. The CDR3 contains 14 residues. The DNA of the CDR3 is TGTGCCAGCAGCCGCGCCGGGCCGAAAGAGACCCAGTACTTC. This codes for CASSRAGPKETQYF.

Concerning this clonotype itself: This may be a read error, as it is one base from a much larger clone. V and J are TRBV12-3 or TRBV12-4 and TRBJ1-2; TRBD1 might be the D (6 bases). The CDR3 contains 13 residues. CDR3 DNA sequence: TGTGCCAGCACTAAGGGGGAGAACTATGGCTACAGCTTC. It translates to CASTKGENYGYSF.

This clonotype was counted at least ten times. This sequence may be a read error, since a much larger clone differs from it by one base. The CDR3 nucleotides are TGTGCCAGCAGCTTAGCTCGGAAGGAGCAGTACTTC. As protein: CASSLARKEQYF. The genes are TRBV7-8 and TRBJ2-7; D unresolved. Germline CDR1 SGHVS, CDR2 FQNEAQ. Trimming stripped 0 bases from V and 7 bases from J, with 7 bases between. CDR3 length: 12 residues.

This clonotype showed up many times. The chain combines TRBV6-1 with TRBJ1-2; no clear D gene. The CDR3 has 14 residues. V lost 1 base and J 6 bases, leaving 12 bases between the germline ends. The V gene's germline CDR1 is MNHNS and CDR2 SASEGT. The CDR3 is CASSEERERNGYTF. In nucleotides, the CDR3 is TGTGCCAGCAGTGAAGAGAGGGAGAGGAATGGCTACACCTTC.